A single T cell receptor beta chain is shown here with its context. What it binds is unknown. From germline, CDR1 is LNHNV and CDR2 YYDKDF (reference sequence). V lost 0 bases to trimming and J lost 3 bases, with 9 bases between them. The CDR3 sequence is 15 residues long. The sample belongs to a study of T cells in localized non-small cell lung cancer. Clones were sequenced by immunoSEQ multiplex PCR, and TCRdb holds only the in-frame ones, with some missing. The sample carries under 40,000 clones, over 75% recorded once. Study results and limitations: The highest T cell clonality was in uninvolved adjacent lung, above tumor.

This sample comprised peripheral blood, obtained before any cancer treatment. The clonotype was recovered from a male donor aged 60 or over with stage III lung adenocarcinoma. The V gene is TRBV15, the J gene TRBJ2-1; TRBD1 might be the D (6 bases). The CDR3: CATSREQGNYNEQFF. The CDR3 DNA follows: TGTGCCACCAGCAGAGAACAGGGAAACTACAATGAGCAGTTCTTC.